This is a list of T cell receptor beta chains from one sample in a study of identical twins. A single record per CDR3 protein comes from TCRdb applying MiXCR to the 5' RACE reads. Among around 290,000 distinct CDR3 sequences listed, 8% to 9.5% were seen once. This sample also belongs to another study, concerning yellow fever vaccine responses in identical twins.

Sequenced material: CD8+ T cells sorted from blood. The receptor set was obtained from a woman between 18 and 29 years old in good health. The CDR3 runs from the conserved cysteine through the conserved F or W. The D gene is left open where the match is weak. The size of a clone is reported for some rows only, either as once, few or many, or as a class for expanded clones.

V: TRBV11-2
J: TRBJ2-7
D: TRBD2
size: many
DNA: TGTGCCAGCAGCTTATGGGCTAGCGGGATCGAGCAGTACTTC
CDR3: CASSLWASGIEQYF

V: TRBV6-2/TRBV6-3
J: TRBJ1-1
D: -
size: -
DNA: TGTGCCAGCAGACCGGCCGTGAACACTGAAGCTTTCTTT
CDR3: CASRPAVNTEAFF

V: TRBV25-1
J: TRBJ2-5
D: -
size: few
DNA: TGTGCCAGCAGAGGGAGATTCTGGGAGGGGGAGGGAGAGACCCAGTACTTC
CDR3: CASRGRFWEGEGETQYF

V: TRBV12-3/TRBV12-4
J: TRBJ1-2
D: -
size: few
DNA: TGTGCCAGCAGTTCGCGGACAGACGGAACTAACTATGGCTACACCTTC
CDR3: CASSSRTDGTNYGYTF

V: TRBV20-1
J: TRBJ2-7
D: TRBD2
size: -
DNA: TGCTGTGCTAGCCCCCGACTAGCGGGAATCGACGAGCAGTACTTC
CDR3: CCASPRLAGIDEQYF

V: TRBV20-1
J: TRBJ2-2
D: -
size: many
DNA: TGCAGTGCTAGGGTACCGAACACCGGGGAGCTGTTTTTT
CDR3: CSARVPNTGELFF

V: TRBV29-1
J: TRBJ2-7
D: -
size: -
DNA: TGCAGCGTTGGAGGTGCTTCCTACGAGCAGTACTTC
CDR3: CSVGGASYEQYF

V: TRBV20-1
J: TRBJ2-7
D: TRBD1
size: few
DNA: TGCAGTGCCAGTCCCGGGACAGGGTACGAGCAGTACTTC
CDR3: CSASPGTGYEQYF

V: TRBV20-1
J: TRBJ2-3
D: TRBD2
size: -
DNA: TGCAGTGCCCTCACGACTAGCGGTTATCACAGCACAGATACGCAGTATTTT
CDR3: CSALTTSGYHSTDTQYF

V: TRBV20-1
J: TRBJ2-5
D: TRBD2
size: few
DNA: TGCAGTGCTATCCCCCCTAATAGCGGGGGGGCCTTAGAGACCCAGTACTTC
CDR3: CSAIPPNSGGALETQYF

V: TRBV7-9
J: TRBJ2-1
D: -
size: many
DNA: TGTGCCAGCAGCTTAGCCAGGGCCGGCGATGAGCAGTTCTTC
CDR3: CASSLARAGDEQFF

V: TRBV11-2
J: TRBJ1-1
D: -
size: many
DNA: TGTGCCAGCAGCTTTTATGAGGATGAAGCTTTCTTT
CDR3: CASSFYEDEAFF

V: TRBV7-8
J: TRBJ2-3
D: TRBD1
size: -
DNA: TGTGCCAGCAGCTTTTATCGGACAGGGGGTACAGATACGCAGTATTTT
CDR3: CASSFYRTGGTDTQYF

V: TRBV11-2
J: TRBJ2-7
D: -
size: -
DNA: TGTGCCAGTCTCGGGACCTCCGGTGGGCAGTACTTC
CDR3: CASLGTSGGQYF

V: TRBV7-2
J: TRBJ2-1
D: -
size: many
DNA: TGTGCCAGCAGCTTAACAGGGCTCTACAATGAGCAGTTCTTC
CDR3: CASSLTGLYNEQFF

V: TRBV20-1
J: TRBJ1-2
D: -
size: -
DNA: TGCAGTGCTAGAGATCTGCAGGATGGCTACACCTTC
CDR3: CSARDLQDGYTF

V: TRBV10-3
J: TRBJ2-1
D: TRBD1
size: many
DNA: TGTGCCACTGCCCGACAGGGTGAGTCCAACGAGCAGTTCTTC
CDR3: CATARQGESNEQFF

V: TRBV6-5
J: TRBJ2-1
D: -
size: many
DNA: TGTGCCAGCAGTCCCGATTCAAATGAGCAGTTCTTC
CDR3: CASSPDSNEQFF

V: TRBV11-2
J: TRBJ2-7
D: -
size: -
DNA: TGTGCCAGCAGCTTACGGGGGGCTGGGTACGAGCAGTACTTC
CDR3: CASSLRGAGYEQYF

V: TRBV7-8
J: TRBJ1-1
D: -
size: -
DNA: TGTGCCAGCAGCTTAGCGCTTGACCTGAACACTGAAGCTTTCTTT
CDR3: CASSLALDLNTEAFF

V: TRBV11-2
J: TRBJ2-1
D: -
size: few
DNA: TGTGCCAGCAGCTTGTCTACCGGGACCTACAATGAGCAGTTCTTC
CDR3: CASSLSTGTYNEQFF

V: TRBV4-3
J: TRBJ2-3
D: -
size: many
DNA: TGCGCCAGCAGTCCCGAATTACTAGTAGGAGATACGCAGTATTTT
CDR3: CASSPELLVGDTQYF

V: TRBV27
J: TRBJ2-3
D: TRBD2
size: few
DNA: TGTGCCAGCTGTACTGCGGGGGCAGATACGCAGTATTTT
CDR3: CASCTAGADTQYF

V: TRBV28
J: TRBJ2-7
D: TRBD2
size: few
DNA: TGTGCCAGCAGATTTCAGGTTTCTAGCGGAGGCTACGAGCAGTACTTC
CDR3: CASRFQVSSGGYEQYF

V: TRBV6-5
J: TRBJ1-5
D: -
size: few
DNA: TGTGCCAGCAGTTACCGGGCGGCCGATCAGCCCCAGCATTTT
CDR3: CASSYRAADQPQHF

V: TRBV14
J: TRBJ2-1
D: TRBD1
size: -
DNA: TGTGCCAGCAGCCAAGTGGGGGACAGAAACAATGAGCAGTTCTTC
CDR3: CASSQVGDRNNEQFF

V: TRBV6-2/TRBV6-3
J: TRBJ2-6
D: -
size: -
DNA: TGTGCCAGCAGGACCAGGGATGTATCCTCTGGGGCCAACGTCCTGACTTTC
CDR3: CASRTRDVSSGANVLTF

V: TRBV4-2
J: TRBJ2-7
D: -
size: many
DNA: TGTGCCAGCAGCAGCGGCCGAACTTACGAGCAGTACTTC
CDR3: CASSSGRTYEQYF

V: TRBV4-3
J: TRBJ2-1
D: -
size: many
DNA: TGCGCCAGCAGTCACTTCTTCAATTCTTTTTGTTCCTACAATGAGCAGTTCTTC
CDR3: CASSHFFNSFCSYNEQFF

V: TRBV5-6
J: TRBJ2-1
D: -
size: -
DNA: TGTGCCAGCAGCTTGTGGATAGAAACCTACAATGAGCAGTTCTTC
CDR3: CASSLWIETYNEQFF

V: TRBV7-9
J: TRBJ2-3
D: -
size: -
DNA: TGTGCCAGCAGCTACCTGGACCTCACAGATACGCAGTATTTT
CDR3: CASSYLDLTDTQYF

V: TRBV25-1
J: TRBJ1-5
D: TRBD1
size: many
DNA: TGTGCCAGCAGTGAGGGACAGGGTTTCAGTCAGCCCCAGCATTTT
CDR3: CASSEGQGFSQPQHF

V: TRBV30
J: TRBJ2-1
D: -
size: -
DNA: TGTGCCTGGAGTGTATATGAGCAGTTCTTC
CDR3: CAWSVYEQFF

V: TRBV5-1
J: TRBJ2-7
D: -
size: -
DNA: TGCGCCAGCAGCCCCCCGAGTAAAGATGAGCAGTACTTC
CDR3: CASSPPSKDEQYF

V: TRBV12-5
J: TRBJ1-5
D: TRBD1
size: few
DNA: TGTGCTAGTGGTTTTGGAGGGACAGGGGGCAATCAGCCCCAGCATTTT
CDR3: CASGFGGTGGNQPQHF

V: TRBV7-2
J: TRBJ2-7
D: -
size: -
DNA: TGTGCCAGCAGCGGACCTGAGCAGTACTTC
CDR3: CASSGPEQYF

V: TRBV27
J: TRBJ2-1
D: TRBD2
size: few
DNA: TGTGCCAGCAGTTTGAGAGGTAGCGGGTGGGAGCAGTTCTTC
CDR3: CASSLRGSGWEQFF

V: TRBV12-3/TRBV12-4
J: TRBJ2-3
D: -
size: many
DNA: TGTGCCAGCGCAACAGGGCCAGATACGCAGTATTTT
CDR3: CASATGPDTQYF

V: TRBV7-8
J: TRBJ1-4
D: TRBD1
size: -
DNA: TGTGCCAGCAGCTGGGGGGACAGGAGTCATGAAAAACTGTTTTTT
CDR3: CASSWGDRSHEKLFF

V: TRBV6-5
J: TRBJ2-7
D: -
size: many
DNA: TGTGCCAGCAGTTACTCGCCTGACTCGCTTTCCTACGAGCAGTACTTC
CDR3: CASSYSPDSLSYEQYF

V: TRBV11-2
J: TRBJ2-1
D: TRBD1
size: few
DNA: TGTGCCAGCAGGGGGACCGGGACAGAGTACAATGAGCAGTTCTTC
CDR3: CASRGTGTEYNEQFF

V: TRBV7-8
J: TRBJ2-5
D: -
size: -
DNA: TGTGCCAGCAGCTCCCGTGGTAGAGCGGACCAAGAGACCCAGTACTTC
CDR3: CASSSRGRADQETQYF

V: TRBV20-1
J: TRBJ2-1
D: TRBD2
size: -
DNA: TGCAGTGCTAGAAAAGAGACTAGCGGGAGTATTTATGAGCAGTTCTTC
CDR3: CSARKETSGSIYEQFF

V: TRBV29-1
J: TRBJ2-1
D: -
size: many
DNA: TGCAGCGTTGAAGGGGGAGAGGACACCTCCTACAATGAGCAGTTCTTC
CDR3: CSVEGGEDTSYNEQFF

V: TRBV4-3
J: TRBJ2-3
D: TRBD2
size: few
DNA: TGCGCCAGCAGCCCCGGGACTAGCGGGTCCCTCTCGTATTTT
CDR3: CASSPGTSGSLSYF

V: TRBV7-2
J: TRBJ1-6
D: -
size: few
DNA: TGTGCCAGCAGCTTCCGGGACGGCGGTTCACCCCTCCACTTT
CDR3: CASSFRDGGSPLHF

V: TRBV27
J: TRBJ2-5
D: TRBD2
size: -
DNA: TGTGCCAGCAGTTTATCGGGACTAGCGGGAGGGCCAGAGACCCAGTACTTC
CDR3: CASSLSGLAGGPETQYF

V: TRBV9
J: TRBJ2-1
D: -
size: many
DNA: TGTGCCAGCAGCGGACCTAGACGGGCGGACTTTAACAATGAGCAGTTCTTC
CDR3: CASSGPRRADFNNEQFF

V: TRBV20-1
J: TRBJ2-7
D: -
size: -
DNA: TGCAGTGCTAGAGATTACAGGAGCCCCTACGAGCAGTACTTC
CDR3: CSARDYRSPYEQYF

V: TRBV20-1
J: TRBJ2-4
D: -
size: many
DNA: TGCAGTGCTAGGGCCCAGGCGGCAAACATTCAGTACTTC
CDR3: CSARAQAANIQYF

V: TRBV10-3
J: TRBJ2-5
D: -
size: many
DNA: TGTGCCATCAGTGATCGTGGGACACAAGGGCCGAGAGAGACCCAGTACTTC
CDR3: CAISDRGTQGPRETQYF

V: TRBV7-2
J: TRBJ1-1
D: -
size: few
DNA: TGTGCCAGCACGGGGATGGATTTCATGAACACTGAAGCTTTCTTT
CDR3: CASTGMDFMNTEAFF

V: TRBV27
J: TRBJ2-3
D: TRBD2
size: -
DNA: TGTGCCAGCAGTTCGATAGCGGGGGGCACAGATACGCAGTATTTT
CDR3: CASSSIAGGTDTQYF

V: TRBV5-1
J: TRBJ1-1
D: -
size: -
DNA: TGCGCCAGCAGCCCTCACCCTGGGGGGGGAGACATGAACACTGAAGCTTTCTTT
CDR3: CASSPHPGGGDMNTEAFF

V: TRBV6-5
J: TRBJ2-1
D: -
size: many
DNA: TGTGCCAGCGGGTTTCAGAATGAGCAGTTCTTC
CDR3: CASGFQNEQFF

V: TRBV7-8
J: TRBJ2-3
D: -
size: many
DNA: TGTGCCAGCAGCTTAGGTCATAGCACAGATACGCAGTATTTT
CDR3: CASSLGHSTDTQYF

V: TRBV5-5
J: TRBJ2-4
D: -
size: many
DNA: TGTGCCAGCGACCTGGCGCTAGCCAAAAACATTCAGTACTTC
CDR3: CASDLALAKNIQYF

V: TRBV4-3
J: TRBJ2-3
D: TRBD2
size: few
DNA: TGCGCCAGCAGCCAAGACTATTTTGCGGGAGAGGTCGGGGCAGATACGCAGTATTTT
CDR3: CASSQDYFAGEVGADTQYF